This T cell receptor beta chain stems from a study of cytomegalovirus exposure and HLA in healthy donors. Germline V gene data show CDR1 as SEHNR and CDR2 as FQNEAQ (reference sequence). There are 14 residues in the CDR3. V lost 1 base and J lost 2, with 8 bases in between. 13 Jbeta primers and 60 Vbeta primers were used for the PCR. Clones were read by immunoSEQ multiplex PCR, and TCRdb kept only the in-frame ones, dropping some. The table includes some 99,000 clones, approximately 79% detected once. Material for sequencing was PBMCs. The chain uses TRBV7-9 and TRBJ1-2, with unresolved D. The clonotype was recovered from a male donor in good health and CMV-seronegative. CDR3 nucleotide sequence: TGTGCCAGCAGCTTAGTAGTCCCCAACTATGGCTACACCTTC. It codes for CASSLVVPNYGYTF.